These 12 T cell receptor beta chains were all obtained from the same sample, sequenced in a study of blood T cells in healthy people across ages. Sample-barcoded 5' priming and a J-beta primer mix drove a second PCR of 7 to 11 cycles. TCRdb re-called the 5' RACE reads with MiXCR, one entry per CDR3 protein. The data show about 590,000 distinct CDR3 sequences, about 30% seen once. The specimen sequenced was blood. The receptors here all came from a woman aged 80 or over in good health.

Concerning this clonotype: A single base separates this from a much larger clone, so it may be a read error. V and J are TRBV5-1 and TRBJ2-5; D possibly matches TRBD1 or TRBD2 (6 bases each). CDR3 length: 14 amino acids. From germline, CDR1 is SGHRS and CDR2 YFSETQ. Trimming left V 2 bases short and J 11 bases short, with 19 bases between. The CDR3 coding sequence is TGCGCCAGCAGCTTAAGGGGGAGGTCTAATGAGCAGTACTTC. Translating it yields CASSLRGRSNEQYF.

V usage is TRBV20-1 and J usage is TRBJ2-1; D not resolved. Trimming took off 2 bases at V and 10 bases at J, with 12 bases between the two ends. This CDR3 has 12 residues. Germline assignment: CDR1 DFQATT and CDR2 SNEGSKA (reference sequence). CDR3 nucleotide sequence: TGCAGTGCTAGACTACGGACGTACGAGCAGTTCTTC. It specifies CSARLRTYEQFF.

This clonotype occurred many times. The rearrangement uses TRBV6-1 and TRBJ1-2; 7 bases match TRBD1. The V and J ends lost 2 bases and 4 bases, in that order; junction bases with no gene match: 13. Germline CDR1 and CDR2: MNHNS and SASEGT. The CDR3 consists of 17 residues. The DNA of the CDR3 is TGTGCCAGCAGTGAATCCCGTACTCCGGGACAGATCTATGGCTACACCTTC. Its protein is CASSESRTPGQIYGYTF.

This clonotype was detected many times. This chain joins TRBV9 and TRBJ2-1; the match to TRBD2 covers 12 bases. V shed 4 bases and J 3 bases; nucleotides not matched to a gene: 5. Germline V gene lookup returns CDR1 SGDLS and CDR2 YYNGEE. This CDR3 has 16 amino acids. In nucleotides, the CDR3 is TGTGCCAGCAGCCTGCTAGCGGGGGGGAACTACAATGAGCAGTTCTTC. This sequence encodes CASSLLAGGNYNEQFF.

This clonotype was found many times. The DNA of the CDR3 is TGTGCCAGCACCACGGACAGGGGCTCCTACGAGCAGTACTTC. It encodes CASTTDRGSYEQYF. The chain links TRBV6-1 to TRBJ2-7; 9 bases fit TRBD1. V lost 7 bases to trimming and J lost 0 bases; unmatched junction nucleotides: 4. CDR3 length equals 14 residues. Germline V gene lookup returns CDR1 MNHNS and CDR2 SASEGT.

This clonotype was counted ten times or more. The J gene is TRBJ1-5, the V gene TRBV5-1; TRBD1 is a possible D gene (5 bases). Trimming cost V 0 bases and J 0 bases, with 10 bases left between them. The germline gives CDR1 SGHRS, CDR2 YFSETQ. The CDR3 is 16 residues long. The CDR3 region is CASSLGGGNSNQPQHF. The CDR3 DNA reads TGCGCCAGCAGCTTGGGGGGGGGTAATAGCAATCAGCCCCAGCATTTT.

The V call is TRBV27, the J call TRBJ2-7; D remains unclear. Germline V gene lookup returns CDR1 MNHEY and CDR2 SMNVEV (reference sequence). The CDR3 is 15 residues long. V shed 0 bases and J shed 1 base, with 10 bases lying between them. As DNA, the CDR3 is TGTGCCAGCAGTTTATCAGGCAGATCTTCCTACGAGCAGTACTTC. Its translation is CASSLSGRSSYEQYF.

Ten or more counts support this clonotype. The CDR3 region is CASSSSLSSGRQETQYF. CDR3 nucleotides: TGTGCCAGCAGCAGCTCTTTGTCTAGCGGGAGGCAAGAGACCCAGTACTTC. This sequence joins TRBV7-9 and TRBJ2-5; TRBD2 matches at 11 bases. The CDR3 is 17 residues long. The V gene end was trimmed by 5 bases and the J gene end by 2 bases; junction bases not matched to a gene: 10. Germline-derived CDR1 and CDR2 are SEHNR and FQNEAQ (reference sequence).

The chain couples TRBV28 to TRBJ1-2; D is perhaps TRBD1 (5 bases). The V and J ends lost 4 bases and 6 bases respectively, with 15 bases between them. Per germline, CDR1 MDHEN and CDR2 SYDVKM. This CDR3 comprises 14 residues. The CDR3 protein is CASSSNPGRDGYTF. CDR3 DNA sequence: TGTGCCAGCAGTTCAAACCCGGGCAGGGATGGCTACACCTTC.

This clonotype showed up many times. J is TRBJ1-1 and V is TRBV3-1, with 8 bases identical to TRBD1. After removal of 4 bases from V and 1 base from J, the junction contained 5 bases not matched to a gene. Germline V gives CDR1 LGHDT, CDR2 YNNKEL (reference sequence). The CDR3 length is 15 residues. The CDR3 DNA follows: TGTGCCAGCAGCCCCCCGGGACAGGCGAACACTGAAGCTTTCTTT. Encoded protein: CASSPPGQANTEAFF.

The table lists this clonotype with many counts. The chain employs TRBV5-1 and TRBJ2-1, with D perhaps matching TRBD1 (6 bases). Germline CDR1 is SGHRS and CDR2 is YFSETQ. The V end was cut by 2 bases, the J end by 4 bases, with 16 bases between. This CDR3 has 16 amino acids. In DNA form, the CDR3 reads TGCGCCAGCAGCTTACAGGGTAGGACAGCTTACAATGAGCAGTTCTTC. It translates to CASSLQGRTAYNEQFF.

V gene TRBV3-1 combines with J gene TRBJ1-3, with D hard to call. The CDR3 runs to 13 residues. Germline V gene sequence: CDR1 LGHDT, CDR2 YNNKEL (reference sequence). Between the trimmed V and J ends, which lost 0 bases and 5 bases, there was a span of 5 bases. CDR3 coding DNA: TGTGCCAGCAGCCAAGACGCCCGAAACACCATATATTTT. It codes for CASSQDARNTIYF.